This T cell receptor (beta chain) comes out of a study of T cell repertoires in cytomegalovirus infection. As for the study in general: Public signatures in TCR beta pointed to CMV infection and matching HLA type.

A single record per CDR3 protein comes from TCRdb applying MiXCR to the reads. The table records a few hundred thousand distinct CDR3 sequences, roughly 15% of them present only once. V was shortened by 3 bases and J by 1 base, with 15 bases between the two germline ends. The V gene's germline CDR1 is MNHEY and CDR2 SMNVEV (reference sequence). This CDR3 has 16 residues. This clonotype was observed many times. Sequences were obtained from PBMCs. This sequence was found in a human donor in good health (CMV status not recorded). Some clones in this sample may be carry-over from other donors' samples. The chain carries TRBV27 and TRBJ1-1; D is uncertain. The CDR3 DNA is TGTGCCAGCAGTTTTGGTATCCGACACCCGAACACTGAAGCTTTCTTT. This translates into CASSFGIRHPNTEAFF.